This T cell receptor (beta chain) came from a study of regulatory T cells in long-lasting Graves disease. The V end lost 6 bases, the J end lost 0 bases, and 1 base lay between the germline ends. This CDR3 comprises 11 residues. Sequencing libraries for TCR beta were prepared with iRepertoire HTBI primers and Arm-PCR of CDR3 regions. TCRdb processed the multiplex PCR reads anew with MiXCR; each CDR3 protein has one entry. Of about 460,000 distinct CDR3 sequences listed, 13% to 15% were seen once; the top ten hold around a sixth. This clonotype has a count of ten or more. Time point defined: newly diagnosed GD, antithyroid drugs for less than 3 months. RNA extracted from PBMCs served as the sequencing template. The sample also formed part of further work on T cells in Graves' hyperthyroidism and ophthalmopathy.

The source material was peripheral blood mononuclear cells (PBMCs), sampled at new diagnosis, from a patient treated with antithyroid drugs. The gene calls are TRBV12-3 or TRBV12-4 and TRBJ2-3; no clear D gene. This TCR derives from a woman aged 50 to 65 with Graves disease. Here the CDR3 reads CASRSTDTQYF. CDR3 in DNA: TGTGCCAGCAGAAGCACAGATACGCAGTATTTT.